A single sample gave rise to the 8 T cell receptor beta chains below, sequenced in a study of neurological immune-mediated disorders. One entry per CDR3 protein results from TCRdb running MiXCR on the 5' RACE reads. The data contain under 60,000 distinct CDR3 sequences, over 15% of them seen just once; the ten biggest clones take up 3.5% to 4.5%. Sequenced material: PBMCs. The receptors were sampled from a man in his sixties in good health.

The chain recombines TRBV30 with TRBJ2-1, with 7 positions matching TRBD2. The V segment lost 2 bases and the J segment 8 bases; nucleotides outside the gene matches: 12. The V gene's germline CDR1 is GTSNPN and CDR2 SVGIG (reference sequence). The CDR3 runs 15 residues. The DNA for the CDR3 is TGTGCCTGGAGTTCGACCAGTAGGGCGGGAGATGAGCAGTTCTTC. This gives the protein CAWSSTSRAGDEQFF. Looking up the rest from reference TRBV30 and TRBJ2-1 gives the full variable domain: SQTIHQWPATLVQPVGSPLSLECTVEGTSNPNLYWYRQAAGRGLQLLFYSVGIGQISSEVPQNLSASRPQDRQFILSSKKLLLSDSGFYLCAWSSTSRAGDEQFFGPGTRLTVL.

This clonotype was counted many times. The V call is TRBV7-9, the J call TRBJ1-1; no clear D. This CDR3 is 13 amino acids long. CDR1 is SEHNR, CDR2 FQNEAQ, per germline (reference sequence). V was clipped by 2 bases and J by 3 bases, with 7 bases between them. The CDR3 bases are TGTGCCAGCAGCTTACTCCCAGACACTGAAGCTTTCTTT. This codes for CASSLLPDTEAFF.

The chain combines TRBV29-1 with TRBJ2-1; 12 nucleotides match TRBD2. The CDR3 sequence is 14 residues long. Germline V lookup: CDR1 SQVTM, CDR2 ANQGSEA. Trimming took 7 bases from V and 7 from J; bases not matched to a gene: 8. The CDR3 sequence: CSALTSGSRNEQFF. CDR3 bases: TGCAGCGCCCTGACTAGCGGGAGTAGGAATGAGCAGTTCTTC.

Points on this clonotype: The final CDR3 position lacks the conserved phenylalanine or tryptophan, pointing to a likely read error. CDR3 bases: TGCGCCAGCAGCTCCGGGACGGATAGCACATATACGCAGTATCTT. It is translated as CASSSGTDSTYTQYL. V gene TRBV5-1 combines with J gene TRBJ2-3; perhaps D is TRBD1 or TRBD2 (5 bases each). Per germline, CDR1 SGHRS and CDR2 YFSETQ. The CDR3 runs 15 residues.

The V and J genes are TRBV9 and TRBJ2-7, with TRBD2 as a possible D gene (5 bases). Trimming removed 0 bases from V and 2 bases from J, with 9 bases in between. This CDR3 region has 14 residues. CDR1 is SGDLS, CDR2 YYNGEE, per germline. CDR3 in DNA: TGTGCCAGCAGCGTAGGCCTAGCTGCCTACGAGCAGTACTTC. Translating it yields CASSVGLAAYEQYF. The whole variable domain, filled in from reference TRBV9 and TRBJ2-7, reads DSGVTQTPKHLITATGQRVTLRCSPRSGDLSVYWYQQSLDQGLQFLIQYYNGEERAKGNILERFSAQQFPDLHSELNLSSLELGDSALYFCASSVGLAAYEQYFGPGTRLTVT.

This rearrangement joins TRBV5-5 to TRBJ2-7, with D perhaps TRBD2 (6 bases). This CDR3 spans 13 amino acids. Germline V gene sequence: CDR1 SGHKS, CDR2 YYEKEE (reference sequence). The germline V and J ends were trimmed by 7 bases and 7 bases, with 18 bases remaining between them. The CDR3 nucleotides are TGTGCCAGCTTGGGGTTCGGGGGTCGGGAGCAGTACTTC. Translating gives CASLGFGGREQYF.

This clonotype showed up many times. The V gene is TRBV28, the J gene TRBJ2-7; TRBD2 matches at 11 bases. Germline values: CDR1 MDHEN, CDR2 SYDVKM. Germline trimming cut 3 bases from V and 6 bases from J; bases unmatched to any gene: 7. The CDR3 covers 15 residues. CDR3 loop: CASSFFVAGGFEQYF. The CDR3 DNA sequence: TGTGCCAGCAGTTTTTTCGTAGCGGGAGGGTTCGAGCAGTACTTC.

This clonotype was recorded at least ten times. The CDR3 nucleotides are TGTGCCAGCAGTTTAGGGGGGCTTCCTGGCTACACCTTC. This sequence encodes CASSLGGLPGYTF. The gene calls are TRBV28 and TRBJ1-2; D possibly corresponds to TRBD1 (6 bases). CDR1 and CDR2 from the germline V gene are MDHEN and SYDVKM. V gave up 2 bases and J gave up 7 bases, with 11 bases separating them. The CDR3 is 13 residues long.